This TCR beta chain was retrieved from a study of blood T cell repertoires in COVID-19. Overall study: Samples came from the United States, Italy and Spain, spanning acute and convalescent COVID-19.

Per the germline V gene, CDR1 is MNHEY and CDR2 is SVGEGT. Trimming left V 5 bases short and J 4 bases short, with 15 bases between. The CDR3 is made up of 15 amino acids. The method was immunoSEQ multiplex PCR; TCRdb's version includes in-frame clones alone and lacks a portion of them. The data show around 330,000 clones, about 89% seen once. This chain connects TRBV6-2 or TRBV6-3 to TRBJ2-1; D is possibly TRBD2 (6 bases). The sequence derives from a man between 60 and 70 years old who had recovered from COVID-19. The sequencing input was PBMCs or T cells enriched from blood (not recorded which). CDR3 sequence: CASSRTGGTYNEQFF. The CDR3 nucleotides read TGTGCCAGCAGTAGGACTGGCGGGACGTACAATGAGCAGTTCTTC.